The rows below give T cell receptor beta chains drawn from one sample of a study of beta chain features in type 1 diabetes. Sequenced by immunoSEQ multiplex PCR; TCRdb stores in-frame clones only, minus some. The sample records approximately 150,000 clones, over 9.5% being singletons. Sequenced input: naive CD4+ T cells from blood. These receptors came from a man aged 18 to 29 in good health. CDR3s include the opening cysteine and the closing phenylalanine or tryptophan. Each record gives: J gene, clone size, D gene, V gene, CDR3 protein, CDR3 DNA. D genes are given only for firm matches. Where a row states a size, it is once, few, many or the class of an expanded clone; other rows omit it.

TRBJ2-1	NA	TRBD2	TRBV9	CASSPGTSGGAWNEQFF	TGTGCCAGCAGCCCCGGGACTAGCGGGGGGGCCTGGAATGAGCAGTTCTTC
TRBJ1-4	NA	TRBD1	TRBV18	CASSPGTGNEKLFF	TGTGCCAGCTCACCCGGGACAGGGAATGAAAAACTGTTTTTT
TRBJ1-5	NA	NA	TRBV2	CASSGHYNQPQHF	TGTGCCAGCAGTGGACATTACAATCAGCCCCAGCATTTT
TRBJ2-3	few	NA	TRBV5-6	CASSPGRGSDTQYF	TGTGCCAGCAGCCCAGGGAGGGGGTCAGATACGCAGTATTTT
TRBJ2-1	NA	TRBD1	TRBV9	CASSVGGAGQGDNEQFF	TGTGCCAGCAGCGTGGGTGGTGCGGGACAGGGGGACAATGAGCAGTTCTTC
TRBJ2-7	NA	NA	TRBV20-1	CSAGAAYEQYF	TGCAGCGCAGGTGCCGCCTACGAGCAGTACTTC
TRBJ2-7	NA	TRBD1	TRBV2	CASGQGGYEQYF	TGTGCCAGCGGACAGGGGGGCTACGAGCAGTACTTC
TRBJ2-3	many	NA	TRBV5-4	CASSLASDTQYF	TGTGCCAGCAGCTTGGCTTCAGATACGCAGTATTTT
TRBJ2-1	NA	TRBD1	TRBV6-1	CASNPGQDYNEQFF	TGTGCCAGCAACCCGGGACAGGACTACAATGAGCAGTTCTTC
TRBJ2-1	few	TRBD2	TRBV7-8	CASSPGTSGRSSPYNEQFF	TGTGCCAGCAGCCCTGGGACTAGCGGGCGGTCCTCTCCCTACAATGAGCAGTTCTTC
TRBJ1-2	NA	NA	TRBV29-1	CSATRDTNNYGYTF	TGCAGCGCGACCCGGGACACGAATAACTATGGCTACACCTTC
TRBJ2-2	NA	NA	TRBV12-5	CASGSLTGNTGELFF	TGTGCTAGTGGTTCGCTGACAGGGAACACCGGGGAGCTGTTTTTT
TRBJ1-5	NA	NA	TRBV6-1	CASGQGSRNQPQHF	TGTGCCAGCGGGCAGGGGTCCCGCAATCAGCCCCAGCATTTT
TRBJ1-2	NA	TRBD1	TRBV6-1	CASRQGIRGYTF	TGTGCCAGCAGACAGGGGATACGTGGCTACACCTTC
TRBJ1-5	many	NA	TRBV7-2	CASSLENQPQHF	TGTGCCAGCAGCTTGGAGAATCAGCCCCAGCATTTT
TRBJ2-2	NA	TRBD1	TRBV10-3	CAISESFRTGVPGELFF	TGTGCCATCAGTGAGTCGTTTAGGACAGGGGTTCCCGGGGAGCTGTTTTTT
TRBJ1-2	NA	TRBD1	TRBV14	CASGQSLGTGDFVYGYTF	TGTGCCAGCGGCCAATCTCTCGGGACAGGGGACTTTGTCTATGGCTACACCTTC
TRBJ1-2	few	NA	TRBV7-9	CASSLSNYGYTF	TGTGCCAGCAGCTTGTCAAACTATGGCTACACCTTC
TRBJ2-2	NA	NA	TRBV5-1	CASRRGPSGGELFF	TGCGCCAGCAGACGGGGTCCCAGTGGCGGGGAGCTGTTTTTT
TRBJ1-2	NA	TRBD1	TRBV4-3	CASSQGRTGTGNYGYTF	TGCGCCAGCAGCCAAGGCAGAACCGGGACAGGGAACTATGGCTACACCTTC
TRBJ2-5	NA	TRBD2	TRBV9	CASSVGVAGGPETQYF	TGTGCCAGCAGCGTAGGGGTAGCGGGGGGGCCGGAGACCCAGTACTTC
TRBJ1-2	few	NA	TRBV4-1	CASSQVMSGSNYGYTF	TGCGCCAGCAGCCAAGTAATGTCGGGGTCTAACTATGGCTACACCTTC
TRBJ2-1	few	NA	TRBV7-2	CASSLPQGSYNEQFF	TGTGCCAGCAGTTTACCTCAGGGGTCCTACAATGAGCAGTTCTTC
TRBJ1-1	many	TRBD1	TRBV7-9	CASSYGTAVNTEAFF	TGTGCCAGCAGCTACGGGACAGCCGTGAACACTGAAGCTTTCTTT
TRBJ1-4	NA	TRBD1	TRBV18	CASSPRGQGDEKLFF	TGTGCCAGCTCACCACGAGGACAGGGGGACGAAAAACTGTTTTTT
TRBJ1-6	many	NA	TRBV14	CASSQDRVWSPLHF	TGTGCCAGCAGCCAAGACAGGGTATGGTCACCCCTCCACTTT
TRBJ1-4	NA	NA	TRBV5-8	CASSFPGVEKLFF	TGTGCCAGCAGCTTCCCAGGGGTGGAAAAACTGTTTTTT
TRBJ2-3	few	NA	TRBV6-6	CASLGATDTQYF	TGTGCCAGCCTAGGGGCAACGGATACGCAGTATTTT
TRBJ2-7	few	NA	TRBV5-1	CASSLAQGKSSYEQYF	TGCGCCAGCAGCTTGGCACAGGGAAAGAGCTCCTACGAGCAGTACTTC
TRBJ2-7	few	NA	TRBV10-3	CAISESRAEYEQYF	TGTGCCATCAGTGAGTCGAGAGCGGAATACGAGCAGTACTTC
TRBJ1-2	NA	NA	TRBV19	CACRDLTGNYGYTF	TGTGCCTGTAGGGATCTGACGGGAAACTATGGCTACACCTTC